The clone carrying this T cell receptor (beta chain) appeared once. What it binds is not known. The data were produced by immunoSEQ multiplex PCR, yet TCRdb's version contains in-frame clones alone and is incomplete. Here the sample spans about 130,000 clones, 75% to 95% being singletons. The source of the sample is a study of T cell responses to AZD1222 COVID-19 vaccine. Trimming took 5 bases from V and 4 from J, leaving 9 bases between them. This CDR3 region has 12 residues. Germline-derived CDR1 and CDR2 are LGHNA and YNFKEQ. The study's findings and limits: The donor group comprised mostly white British people and more females; the analysis possibly underestimated clonal diversity.

The chain has TRBV4-2 and TRBJ2-7; D possibly corresponds to TRBD1 (6 bases). Specimen: peripheral blood, collected on day 0 of AZD1222 vaccination. The clonotype was recovered from an adult in good health. The DNA for the CDR3 is TGTGCCAGCAGCTCAGGGGTTTACGAGCAGTACTTC. Its protein product is CASSSGVYEQYF.